The next 30 T cell receptor beta chains were all read from a single sample in a study of shared clonotypes between healthy human individuals. Assay used: immunoSEQ multiplex PCR; TCRdb lists only in-frame clones, some missing. The sample has 950,000 to 1,200,000 clones, about 72% seen once; the top ten hold 0.89%. The sample taken for sequencing was memory CD4+ T cells from PBMCs. Documented subset: CD45RA-negative fraction. These receptors all come from a man aged 18-30 years in good health. Some clones in this sample may be carry-over from other donors' samples.

The V call is TRBV19, the J call TRBJ1-2, with 8 bases identical to TRBD1. CDR1 is LNHDA and CDR2 is SQIVND in the germline V gene (reference sequence). The CDR3 totals 13 residues. With 4 bases clipped from V and 4 bases from J, the junction kept 2 bases outside the gene matches. The CDR3 sequence is CASSTGGGYGYTF. The CDR3 nucleotides read TGTGCCAGTAGTACAGGGGGCGGCTATGGCTACACCTTC.

The chain carries TRBV7-6 and TRBJ2-5; D is uncertain. The germline V and J ends were trimmed by 2 bases and 5 bases, with 15 bases remaining between them. The CDR3 contains 15 residues. Germline CDR1 reads SGHVS; CDR2 reads FNYEAQ. CDR3 protein: CASSLNPDMLETQYF. CDR3 bases: TGTGCCAGCAGCTTAAATCCCGACATGCTGGAGACCCAGTACTTC.

J is TRBJ2-3 and V is TRBV29-1; 16 bases are shared with TRBD2. J gave up 2 bases and V 6 bases, and 8 bases lay outside the gene matches. CDR3 length: 17 residues. Germline V gives CDR1 SQVTM, CDR2 ANQGSEA. CDR3 loop: CSVGGTSGRANTDTQYF. In DNA, the CDR3 is TGCAGCGTCGGTGGGACTAGCGGGAGGGCGAACACAGATACGCAGTATTTT.

The V gene is TRBV29-1, the J gene TRBJ2-5, with 8 bases fitting TRBD2. The J call is uncertain, as TRBJ2-7 better fits the DNA end. CDR3 length: 13 amino acids. Looked up from germline, CDR1 is SQVTM and CDR2 is ANQGSEA. The chain's CDR3 is CSVVLAGGYEQYF. CDR3 DNA sequence: TGCAGCGTTGTACTTGCGGGAGGATACGAGCAGTACTTC.

V is TRBV4-1 and J is TRBJ2-7, with 13 bases lining up with TRBD2. Germline V gene lookup returns CDR1 MGHRA and CDR2 YSYEKL. Trimming at V came to 4 bases and at J to 3 bases, leaving 6 bases not matched to a gene. The CDR3 is 16 residues long. Here the CDR3 reads CASSPGLAGLHYEQYF. CDR3 coding DNA: TGCGCCAGCAGCCCGGGACTAGCGGGGCTCCACTACGAGCAGTACTTC.

Only a few counts were recorded for this clone. The chain carries TRBV29-1 and TRBJ2-3; the D gene is possibly TRBD2 (5 bases). This CDR3 has 14 amino acids. Trimming removed 3 bases from V and 1 base from J, with 11 bases in between. Per germline, CDR1 SQVTM and CDR2 ANQGSEA. CDR3 nucleotide sequence: TGCAGCGTTGAGGGAGTGATCCGCACAGATACGCAGTATTTT. Residues: CSVEGVIRTDTQYF.

This clone occurred a few times. The chain employs TRBV6-6 and TRBJ2-7; tentatively, D is TRBD1 (5 bases). Germline V gene data show CDR1 as MNHNY and CDR2 as SVGAGI (reference sequence). This CDR3 is 12 amino acids long. V gave up 6 bases and J gave up 6 bases, with 12 bases separating them. This chain's CDR3 is CASRLQGSEQYF. The CDR3 nucleotides are TGTGCCAGCAGACTGCAGGGCAGCGAGCAGTACTTC.

This chain joins TRBV27 and TRBJ1-1; 8 positions agree with TRBD1. The CDR3 runs to 14 residues. The germline gives CDR1 MNHEY, CDR2 SMNVEV (reference sequence). Losses at the gene ends were 5 bases for V and 3 bases for J; bases not matched to a gene: 5. The CDR3 bases are TGTGCCAGCAGTCGGACAGGGCGGTACACTGAAGCTTTCTTT. It translates to CASSRTGRYTEAFF.

The chain uses TRBV28 and TRBJ2-1, with a weak D call TRBD2 (5 bases). From germline, CDR1 is MDHEN and CDR2 SYDVKM. V shed 3 bases and J shed 0 bases, with 15 bases lying between them. The length of the CDR3 is 17 residues. CDR3 in DNA: TGTGCCAGCAGTTTTCCCCAGGCTAGCCTCTCCTACAATGAGCAGTTCTTC. Amino acid sequence: CASSFPQASLSYNEQFF.

This clone was counted between two and nine times. The chain is built from TRBV11-2 and TRBJ2-2; unclear D gene. CDR3 size: 14 residues. The ends were cut back, 2 bases at V and 2 bases at J, with 6 bases in the middle. The germline V gene encodes CDR1 SGHAT and CDR2 FQNNGV. CDR3: CASSLTRNTGELFF. CDR3 DNA: TGTGCCAGCAGCTTAACGAGAAACACCGGGGAGCTGTTTTTT.

This clone was seen once. V and J are TRBV2 and TRBJ2-3; 15 bases map to TRBD2. Germline assignment: CDR1 SNHLY and CDR2 FYNNEI. The CDR3 is 19 amino acids. The junction had 13 bases not matched to a gene; V was cut back by 6 bases and J by 3 bases. The CDR3 nucleotides are TGTGCCAGCAGCTACCCCCAGCCGGGACTAGCGGGAGGAACAGATACGCAGTATTTT. Its translation is CASSYPQPGLAGGTDTQYF. The full variable domain, completed using reference TRBV2 and TRBJ2-3, is EPEVTQTPSHQVTQMGQEVILRCVPISNHLYFYWYRQILGQKVEFLVSFYNNEISEKSEIFDDQFSVERPDGSNFTLKIRSTKLEDSAMYFCASSYPQPGLAGGTDTQYFGPGTRLTVL.

For this clone: The sample has other DNA sequences that encode this CDR3 too. This sequence joins TRBV28 and TRBJ2-5; 7 bases line up with TRBD1. The CDR3 has 14 residues. V was clipped by 6 bases and J by 2 bases; unmatched bases: 6. CDR1 MDHEN and CDR2 SYDVKM come from the germline V gene. The CDR3 region has the DNA TGTGCCAGCAGGCCCGGGACAGCGCAAGAGACCCAGTACTTC. As protein: CASRPGTAQETQYF.

This clone occurred a few times. The V gene is TRBV10-3, the J gene TRBJ1-1; TRBD1 aligns across 9 bases. This CDR3 spans 15 amino acids. J lost 1 base, V lost 6 bases, and 6 bases had no gene match. The germline V gene encodes CDR1 ENHRY and CDR2 SYGVKD. CDR3 region: CAISIEDRGNTEAFF. The CDR3 nucleotides are TGTGCCATCAGCATCGAGGACAGGGGGAACACTGAAGCTTTCTTT.

V usage is TRBV28 and J usage is TRBJ1-3; D gene ambiguous. The germline V gene encodes CDR1 MDHEN and CDR2 SYDVKM. This CDR3 is built from 13 residues. The V and J ends lost 1 base and 10 bases respectively, with 11 bases between them. CDR3 residues: CASSLLQEGTIYF. The CDR3 DNA reads as TGTGCCAGCAGTTTATTACAAGAAGGGACCATATATTTT.

The V and J genes are TRBV7-9 and TRBJ2-6; D is undetermined. Trimming removed 2 bases from V and 1 base from J, with 9 bases in between. CDR1 is SEHNR and CDR2 is FQNEAQ in the germline V gene (reference sequence). The CDR3 totals 16 residues. The DNA of the CDR3 is TGTGCCAGCAGCTTATTTTCTCCGTCTGGGGCCAACGTCCTGACTTTC. It is translated as CASSLFSPSGANVLTF.

The chain has TRBV5-6 and TRBJ2-3; D might be TRBD1 (6 bases). CDR3 size: 15 residues. Germline V gene lookup returns CDR1 SGHDT and CDR2 YYEEEE. Trimming removed 3 bases from V and 4 bases from J, with 15 bases in between. The CDR3 DNA reads TGTGCCAGCAGCTCCTTTGGTGGACAGCCAGATACGCAGTATTTT. This sequence encodes CASSSFGGQPDTQYF.

This chain connects TRBV2 to TRBJ2-3; perhaps TRBD2 as D (7 bases). The CDR3 covers 15 residues. CDR1 and CDR2 from the germline V gene are SNHLY and FYNNEI. V lost 1 base to trimming and J lost 2 bases, with 10 bases between them. The CDR3 spells CASSEEAGHTDTQYF. The CDR3 DNA follows: TGTGCCAGCAGTGAAGAAGCGGGACACACAGATACGCAGTATTTT.

This clone occurred once. The chain combines TRBV29-1 with TRBJ2-2; D is unclear. The CDR3 sequence is 13 residues long. Trimming took off 4 bases at V and 1 base at J, with 7 bases between the two ends. Germline-derived CDR1 and CDR2 are SQVTM and ANQGSEA. Here the CDR3 reads CSVGLMNTGELFF. The CDR3 region has the DNA TGCAGCGTTGGACTGATGAACACCGGGGAGCTGTTTTTT.

The gene calls are TRBV11-2 and TRBJ2-1; possibly TRBD2 for D (6 bases). Germline lookup yields CDR1 SGHAT and CDR2 FQNNGV. The CDR3 loop spans 18 amino acids. V lost 4 bases, J lost 0 bases, and 19 bases lay in between. This CDR3 is CASSSVRRDPSSYNEQFF. CDR3 nucleotides: TGTGCCAGCAGCTCAGTCCGGCGGGACCCGAGCTCCTACAATGAGCAGTTCTTC.

The chain is built from TRBV18 and TRBJ2-7; TRBD2 agrees at 7 bases. Germline CDR1 reads KGHSH; CDR2 reads LQKENI. With 4 bases clipped from V and 0 bases from J, the junction kept 6 bases outside the gene matches. The CDR3 is 15 amino acids. The CDR3: CASSLRGVSSYEQYF. Written as DNA, the CDR3 is TGTGCCAGCTCACTCCGGGGGGTCAGCTCCTACGAGCAGTACTTC.

The chain combines TRBV7-2 with TRBJ2-7; unclear D gene. Germline assignment: CDR1 SGHTA and CDR2 FQGNSA. This CDR3 is 15 amino acids long. V shed 1 base and J shed 3 bases, with 13 bases lying between them. The CDR3 loop reads CASSLGSGLVYEQYF. CDR3 sequence (DNA): TGTGCCAGCAGCTTAGGGTCAGGTTTGGTCTACGAGCAGTACTTC.

This chain uses TRBV28 with TRBJ1-2; D gene unclear. V was cut by 3 bases and J by 8 bases, with 19 bases left in between. There are 15 residues in the CDR3. The germline gives CDR1 MDHEN, CDR2 SYDVKM. The CDR3, as DNA: TGTGCCAGCAGTTTTACCTACCGGGCCCGGTGGGGCTACACCTTC. Residues: CASSFTYRARWGYTF.

The chain has TRBV9 and TRBJ2-2; D is unresolved. In germline, CDR1 is SGDLS, CDR2 YYNGEE. This CDR3 is 14 amino acids long. The V end lost 4 bases, the J end lost 2 bases, and 9 bases lay between the germline ends. The CDR3 loop is CASSPTPNTGELFF. The CDR3 nucleotides read TGTGCCAGCAGCCCGACACCAAACACCGGGGAGCTGTTTTTT.

This chain's CDR3 is CATSRDPGPTLLGGYTF. The CDR3 region has the DNA TGTGCCACCAGCAGAGATCCGGGACCTACTTTATTGGGAGGCTACACCTTC. The chain carries TRBV15 and TRBJ1-2; TRBD1 is a possible D gene (5 bases). The CDR3 has 17 residues. The germline CDR1 and CDR2 sequences are LNHNV and YYDKDF (reference sequence). V was clipped by 0 bases and J by 8 bases, with 22 bases between them.

This chain joins TRBV4-1 and TRBJ2-7; D ambiguous. V shed 1 base and J shed 4 bases, with 17 bases lying between them. The CDR3 covers 16 residues. The germline CDR1 and CDR2 sequences are MGHRA and YSYEKL. CDR3 loop: CASSQGVAQVPYEQYF. Here the CDR3 DNA reads TGCGCCAGCAGCCAAGGGGTCGCGCAGGTGCCTTACGAGCAGTACTTC.

The chain employs TRBV27 and TRBJ2-2; the match to TRBD1 covers 8 bases. V trimming: 6 bases; J trimming: 1 base; junction bases outside the gene matches: 7. The germline gives CDR1 MNHEY, CDR2 SMNVEV (reference sequence). The CDR3 is 16 residues long. DNA of the CDR3: TGTGCCAGCAGAGTAGGGGACAGGCTGAACACCGGGGAGCTGTTTTTT. This translates into CASRVGDRLNTGELFF.

J is TRBJ1-1 and V is TRBV28; 7 nucleotides align to TRBD1. CDR1 MDHEN and CDR2 SYDVKM come from the germline V gene. Unmatched junction bases numbered 11, after V lost 5 bases and J lost 5 bases. The CDR3 is 15 amino acids. CDR3 protein: CASSPQGRGVTEAFF. The CDR3 DNA sequence: TGTGCCAGCAGTCCCCAGGGCAGGGGGGTTACTGAAGCTTTCTTT.

This clone was seen a few times. V usage is TRBV5-6 and J usage is TRBJ1-3; 7 positions agree with TRBD1. Germline values: CDR1 SGHDT, CDR2 YYEEEE. The CDR3 spans 17 residues. Trimming removed 0 bases from V and 0 bases from J; junction bases left unmatched: 6. Here the CDR3 DNA reads TGTGCCAGCAGCTTGGCACCCGGGACAGACTCTGGAAACACCATATATTTT. This translates into CASSLAPGTDSGNTIYF. Filled out from reference TRBV5-6 and TRBJ1-3, the complete variable domain reads DAGVTQSPTHLIKTRGQQVTLRCSPKSGHDTVSWYQQALGQGPQFIFQYYEEEERQRGNFPDRFSGHQFPNYSSELNVNALLLGDSALYLCASSLAPGTDSGNTIYFGEGSWLTVV.

The chain uses TRBV7-9 and TRBJ2-1, with D tentatively TRBD1 or TRBD2 (5 bases each). Germline CDR1 reads SEHNR; CDR2 reads FQNEAQ (reference sequence). Trimming shortened V by 5 bases and J by 5 bases, and 16 bases separated the two germline ends. This CDR3 contains 15 residues. In DNA form, the CDR3 reads TGTGCCAGCAGCCTGGGGGAGTTCAGGAACAATGAGCAGTTCTTC. As protein: CASSLGEFRNNEQFF. The whole variable domain, remainder taken from reference TRBV7-9 and TRBJ2-1, is DTGVSQNPRHKITKRGQNVTFRCDPISEHNRLYWYRQTLGQGPEFLTYFQNEAQLEKSRLLSDRFSAERPKGSFSTLEIQRTEQGDSAMYLCASSLGEFRNNEQFFGPGTRLTVL.

This clone has a handful of counts. The genes are TRBV2 and TRBJ2-3; tentatively, D is TRBD2 (5 bases). The CDR3 covers 15 residues. The V end lost 6 bases, the J end lost 0 bases, and 13 bases lay between the germline ends. Germline loops: CDR1 SNHLY, CDR2 FYNNEI. The CDR3 region has the DNA TGTGCCAGCAGCATTAGCGCAGCCAGCACAGATACGCAGTATTTT. Translating gives CASSISAASTDTQYF.